The 9 T cell receptor beta chains below were found in one sample sequenced in a study of T cells in Graves' hyperthyroidism and ophthalmopathy. RNA transcripts yielded amplified TCR beta CDR3 regions. In the first-round RT-PCR of the TCR CDR3, the HTBI primer set was used. TCRdb recomputed calls from the multiplex PCR reads with MiXCR, one row per CDR3 protein. The sample carries a few hundred thousand distinct CDR3 sequences, approximately 17% recorded once. The specimen sequenced was blood. All receptors come from a woman between 18 and 30 years old with Graves' ophthalmopathy.

With regard to this clonotype: Germline is not matched at one junction end, which may reflect a read error. The chain uses TRBV25-1 and TRBJ2-5, with D uncertain. This CDR3 contains 11 residues. CDR1 is MGHDK, CDR2 SYGVNS, per germline. This CDR3 reads CASRYQESQYF. In DNA, the CDR3 is TGTGCCAGCCGCTACCAAGAGTCCCAGTACTTC.

The chain uses TRBV20-1 and TRBJ1-2, with TRBD1 identical over 8 bases. The germline CDR1 and CDR2 sequences are DFQATT and SNEGSKA (reference sequence). The CDR3 sequence is 12 residues long. Trimming at V came to 6 bases and at J to 8 bases, leaving 8 bases not matched to a gene. This chain's CDR3 is CSAKDRAWGYTF. The CDR3 nucleotides read TGCAGTGCAAAGGACAGGGCGTGGGGCTACACCTTC.

As for this clonotype: A much larger clone differs by one base, so this may be a read error. The rearrangement uses TRBV7-6 and TRBJ1-1; tentatively, D is TRBD1 (5 bases). The germline CDR1 and CDR2 sequences are SGHVS and FNYEAQ. Trimming removed 11 bases at V and 1 base at J, with 11 bases between. The CDR3 loop spans 12 amino acids. The CDR3 here is CAGVGENTEAFF. DNA for the CDR3: TGTGCCGGTGTGGGGGAGAACACTGAAGCTTTCTTT.

This chain uses TRBV7-2 with TRBJ2-7; D possibly corresponds to TRBD1 (6 bases). This CDR3 spans 17 amino acids. Trimming stripped 5 bases from V and 3 bases from J, with 23 bases between. The germline gives CDR1 SGHTA, CDR2 FQGNSA. CDR3 sequence reads: CASSERTELISSYEQYF. CDR3 sequence (DNA): TGTGCCAGCAGCGAAAGGACAGAGTTAATCTCGAGCTACGAGCAGTACTTC.

This clonotype came up many times. This chain connects TRBV28 to TRBJ1-5; 8 nucleotides agree with TRBD1. This CDR3 is 14 amino acids long. Per the germline V gene, CDR1 is MDHEN and CDR2 is SYDVKM. V lost 6 bases, J lost 4 bases, and 5 bases stayed unmatched. CDR3 sequence (DNA): TGTGCCAGCAGGCATAACAGGGGGAATCAGCCCCAGCATTTT. Protein product: CASRHNRGNQPQHF.

The chain carries TRBV29-1 and TRBJ1-2, with 7 bases that match TRBD1. V gave up 4 bases and J gave up 6 bases; unmatched junction bases: 17. The germline gives CDR1 SQVTM, CDR2 ANQGSEA. The CDR3 is 16 amino acids. The CDR3 bases are TGCAGCGTTGGAGCCCAGGGGGGAGTCTCCTACAATGGCTACACCTTC. Protein product: CSVGAQGGVSYNGYTF.

Comments on this clonotype: A much bigger clone sits one base away, suggesting this may be a read error. The chain joins TRBV27 to TRBJ1-5; D gene unclear. The CDR3 is 13 amino acids. Germline CDR1 and CDR2: MNHEY and SMNVEV (reference sequence). Trimming stripped 2 bases from V and 10 bases from J, with 12 bases between. The CDR3 here is CASSLEEGHPQHF. The CDR3 nucleotides are TGTGCCAGCAGTTTAGAGGAGGGTCATCCCCAGCATTTT.

At least ten counts were recorded for this clonotype. The CDR3 reads CASSLPGQGLNTEAFF. For the CDR3, the DNA is TGCGCCAGCAGCTTACCCGGACAGGGGTTGAACACTGAAGCTTTCTTT. The chain is built from TRBV5-1 and TRBJ1-1; 9 bases align to TRBD1. This CDR3 contains 16 residues. The V gene's germline CDR1 is SGHRS and CDR2 YFSETQ. V lost 2 bases, J lost 0 bases, and 5 bases stayed unmatched.

This rearrangement joins TRBV19 to TRBJ1-1, with D uncertain. The germline V and J ends were trimmed by 5 bases and 0 bases, with 13 bases remaining between them. Germline V gene lookup returns CDR1 LNHDA and CDR2 SQIVND (reference sequence). The CDR3 has 15 residues. The CDR3 DNA is TGTGCCAGTAGTCCACGGTACGGCTTGAACACTGAAGCTTTCTTT. Translated: CASSPRYGLNTEAFF.